The present TCR beta chain was sequenced within a study of beta chain features in type 1 diabetes (dated by TCRdb to the late 2010s). Regarding the research as a whole: Mean age, gender distribution, total cell number and subset yield did not differ between patients and healthy donors. A total of 85 million to 140 million sorted cells were examined across all samples, and a strong correlation was observed between cell number per subset and RNA yield. Whereas all 30 or so donors provided naive and central memory subsets, regulatory and stem cell-like memory subsets were isolated from just 8 patients and roughly 8 healthy donors. In the study, recently diagnosed type 1 diabetes patients and matched healthy donors were compared on the TCRB repertoires of their sorted circulating CD4+ T cell subsets. Points the paper makes about the study in general: HLA sub-analyses involved small numbers of individuals, so any influence of HLA type on TCRB rearrangement remained unresolved. In all four CD4+ subsets, TCRB CDR3 length was moderately but significantly shorter in type 1 diabetes patients. Because cDNA was sequenced instead of genomic DNA, highly expressing activated cells could be over-represented, though the groups showed no difference in activation or CD3 levels. Shorter templates might have been favored by PCR, but patient and control samples were amplified and corrected together, so both groups would have been affected equally by any skew. Patients with type 1 diabetes made fewer insertions and deleted more nucleotides at VDJ recombination sites, implying thymic rearrangement abnormalities. Naive, central memory and regulatory TCRB repertoires appeared more similar among patients than among healthy donors.

Trimmed from V: 4 bases; trimmed from J: 7 bases; junction bases lacking a gene match: 3. The cysteine opens and the phenylalanine closes a CDR3 of 14 amino acids. Only the CDR3 DNA stays, 42 bases, in frame from base 1. The germline V gene yields LGHNA for CDR1 and YSLEER for CDR2. All of the isolated RNA was reverse transcribed with the High Capacity cDNA Reverse Transcription Kit, so expressed TCRB transcripts were sequenced. Survey-depth immunoSEQ sequencing was performed on stem cell-like memory T cell samples, with an average of approximately 1 million total reads per sample. After sorted cells were lysed in RLT buffer, RNA was extracted with DNase-treated RNeasy Micro or Mini kits, with the choice depending on cell number. To prevent cross-contamination, every cell subset was processed on its own, while patient and healthy donor samples were processed together. Using the immunoSEQ multiplex PCR, TCRB sequences were amplified from cDNA into 87-bp fragments spanning the CDR3 region. Amplicons were sequenced on the Illumina HiSeq platform. As for the authors' bioinformatics: PCR bias was computationally corrected using synthetic template baselines, reads within Hamming distance 2 were collapsed, and singletons that could not be merged were discarded. Reads were aligned against IMGT so that V, D and J genes, CDR3 length and insertions or deletions at six rearrangement sites could be assigned. Within each subset, clonotype counts were normalized to sorted cell number, and only after that were true diversity and Gini coefficients computed with the tcR R package. The overlap coefficient, calculated on TCRB nucleotide sequences, was used to quantify repertoire sharing. This immuneACCESS table, as held by TCRdb, lists in-frame sequences with V and J called but not all clones. Of the missing ones, under half trace to an unresolved V gene in checked studies; the others have no known cause. From that table come the V and J calls and clone size; the DNA was used to work out D and trimming. This sample holds over 13,000 clones; around 77% were observed only once. The ten largest clones add up to roughly 0.34% of the sample.

Each donor gave one peripheral blood draw, roughly 0.11 L on average, collected into heparinised tubes. Naive, central memory, regulatory and stem cell-like memory CD4+ T cells were sorted on a BD FACSAria II using a panel including CD45RO, CCR7, CD25, CD127, CD95 and CD27. All sorted populations exceeded 95% purity. Right away, PBMCs were isolated by Lymphoprep density gradient centrifugation and were stained directly, with no culture step. Samples were stained and sorted in pairs, with one healthy donor and one patient per experiment, so that batch effects were minimized. A note on this clone: Its antigen is currently not known. Base qualities were left out, and no much larger clone turns up one base away.

Sequenced material: stem cell memory CD4+ T cells from blood. This sample's cell subset or site label indicates: stem cell-like memory CD4+ T cells. The receptor's source is a woman under 30 with type 1 diabetes. The sequence is built from TRBV4-3 and TRBJ2-1, with 11 bases in between that match TRBD2. The CDR3 corresponds to CASSLRTSGNEQFF. The nucleotide sequence is TGCGCCAGCAGCCTTCGGACTAGCGGGAATGAGCAGTTCTTC.